These T cell receptor beta chains were read from a single sample in a study of blood T cells in healthy people across ages. TCRdb re-derived calls from the 5' RACE reads in MiXCR, one entry per CDR3 protein. The table has hundreds of thousands of distinct CDR3 sequences, about 52% seen once. Sample: blood. The receptors were sampled from an older woman in good health. Both conserved end residues are part of each CDR3. The D gene is left open where the match is weak. Where a row states a size, it is once, few, many or the class of an expanded clone; other rows omit it.

d_call	v_call	j_call	clone_size	cdr3_aa	cdr3_nt
-	TRBV12-3/TRBV12-4	TRBJ2-5	-	CASKRQDELETQYF	TGTGCCAGCAAACGGCAGGATGAGTTGGAGACCCAGTACTTC
-	TRBV30	TRBJ2-7	-	CAWKAQGPQYF	TGTGCCTGGAAGGCTCAGGGGCCTCAGTACTTC
-	TRBV12-3/TRBV12-4	TRBJ1-2	-	CASSRGGQRGYTF	TGTGCCAGCAGTCGCGGGGGTCAGCGTGGCTACACCTTC
TRBD2	TRBV20-1	TRBJ2-5	-	CSARDKVIAGTYQETQYF	TGCAGTGCTAGAGATAAGGTGATAGCGGGGACTTACCAAGAGACCCAGTACTTC
TRBD1	TRBV11-2	TRBJ1-1	once	CASSLERGGTGRTEAFF	TGTGCCAGCAGCTTAGAACGAGGGGGGACAGGGCGGACTGAAGCTTTCTTT
TRBD1	TRBV27	TRBJ1-6	few	CASSSNRGGNSPLHF	TGTGCCAGCAGTTCCAACAGGGGCGGAAATTCACCCCTCCACTTT
TRBD2	TRBV2	TRBJ2-1	-	CASSGTSSRSEQFF	TGTGCCAGCAGCGGGACTAGTTCGCGGAGTGAGCAGTTCTTC
-	TRBV7-9	TRBJ1-2	-	CASSLSQGHGYTF	TGTGCCAGCAGCTTAAGCCAGGGGCATGGCTACACCTTC
-	TRBV27	TRBJ1-1	-	CASSLLTGRDEAFF	TGTGCCAGCAGTCTACTAACAGGGAGGGATGAAGCTTTCTTT
-	TRBV5-1	TRBJ2-5	-	CASSLFQGQETQYF	TGCGCCAGCAGCTTGTTTCAGGGTCAAGAGACCCAGTACTTC
TRBD2	TRBV10-3	TRBJ2-1	-	CAIRAGTSSYNEQFF	TGTGCCATCAGGGCCGGGACTAGCTCCTACAATGAGCAGTTCTTC
TRBD2	TRBV29-1	TRBJ2-7	many	CSSRLADEQYF	TGCAGCTCGAGACTAGCAGACGAGCAGTACTTC
-	TRBV7-2	TRBJ1-1	-	CASSSRQVAEAFF	TGTGCCAGCAGCAGCAGACAGGTCGCTGAAGCTTTCTTT
-	TRBV7-2	TRBJ2-5	-	CASRITSGETQYF	TGTGCCAGCAGGATTACGTCTGGCGAGACCCAGTACTTC
-	TRBV2	TRBJ2-5	-	CASSGGTAQETQYF	TGTGCCAGCAGTGGGGGGACTGCTCAAGAGACCCAGTACTTC
-	TRBV20-1	TRBJ2-1	-	CSARDTSYNEQFF	TGCAGTGCTAGAGACACTAGCTACAATGAGCAGTTCTTC
-	TRBV18	TRBJ2-7	once	CASSLTGNQYEQYF	TGTGCCAGCTCACTCACAGGGAATCAGTACGAGCAGTACTTC
TRBD2	TRBV7-2	TRBJ2-5	few	CASRERLAGGPETQYF	TGTGCCAGCAGGGAACGACTAGCGGGAGGGCCGGAGACCCAGTACTTC
-	TRBV29-1	TRBJ2-7	-	CSVTSVQYEQYF	TGCAGCGTGACCTCGGTCCAATACGAGCAGTACTTC
-	TRBV29-1	TRBJ2-5	-	CSGSPPQYF	TGCAGCGGATCGCCCCCCCAGTACTTC
-	TRBV4-3	TRBJ2-1	many	CASSQETGTSYRWFEQFF	TGCGCCAGCAGCCAGGAAACCGGGACTTCGTATCGGTGGTTTGAGCAGTTCTTC
TRBD1	TRBV7-3	TRBJ2-5	-	CASSSDRVETQYF	TGTGCCAGCAGTTCCGACAGGGTAGAGACCCAGTACTTC
TRBD1	TRBV29-1	TRBJ2-3	-	CSVDRPGHRGPADTQYF	TGCAGCGTTGATAGGCCAGGCCACAGGGGGCCCGCAGATACGCAGTATTTT
-	TRBV7-3	TRBJ2-6	many	CASSFPGANVLTF	TGTGCCAGCAGCTTTCCTGGGGCCAACGTCCTGACTTTC
TRBD1	TRBV20-1	TRBJ2-1	-	CSASRDRSSYNEQFF	TGCAGTGCTAGCCGGGACAGGAGCTCCTACAATGAGCAGTTCTTC
-	TRBV20-1	TRBJ2-7	-	CSAGRGAYEQYF	TGCAGTGCTGGGAGAGGGGCCTACGAGCAGTACTTC
-	TRBV20-1	TRBJ2-5	few	CSAREPAAQVLMETQYF	TGCAGTGCTCGGGAGCCAGCGGCACAAGTCCTGATGGAGACCCAGTACTTC
TRBD1	TRBV9	TRBJ1-2	few	CASSPADRAYGYTF	TGTGCCAGCAGCCCCGCGGACAGGGCTTATGGCTACACCTTC
-	TRBV7-9	TRBJ2-3	-	CTSSLASGTTDTQYF	TGTACCAGCAGCTTAGCATCAGGGACCACAGATACGCAGTATTTT
TRBD1	TRBV29-1	TRBJ2-7	once	CSTGQGAGEQYF	TGCAGCACTGGACAGGGGGCTGGCGAGCAGTACTTC
-	TRBV11-2	TRBJ1-6	-	CASSLEPVRSPILNSPLHF	TGTGCCAGCAGCTTAGAGCCCGTCAGGTCACCAATACTTAATTCACCCCTCCACTTT
-	TRBV6-2/TRBV6-3	TRBJ2-7	few	CASRPRAATNYEQYF	TGTGCCAGCAGACCACGGGCCGCGACAAATTACGAGCAGTACTTC
-	TRBV29-1	TRBJ2-3	once	CSVPLTGTSTDTQYF	TGCAGCGTTCCCCTCACTGGGACTAGCACAGATACGCAGTATTTT
TRBD2	TRBV20-1	TRBJ2-1	-	CSVGRAGEGNEQFF	TGCAGTGTAGGTCGAGCGGGAGAGGGTAATGAGCAGTTCTTC
TRBD1	TRBV29-1	TRBJ2-5	-	CSVQKFTGGNEQYF	TGCAGCGTTCAAAAGTTTACAGGGGGGAATGAGCAGTACTTC
-	TRBV2	TRBJ2-2	-	CATGVGGRYTGELFF	TGTGCCACCGGAGTGGGGGGAAGGTACACCGGGGAGCTGTTTTTT
-	TRBV6-5	TRBJ2-7	once	CASSYSFTGHKLSYEQYF	TGTGCCAGCAGTTACTCGTTTACCGGTCATAAACTCTCCTACGAGCAGTACTTC
TRBD1	TRBV7-2	TRBJ2-1	-	CASSLTGTVGNEQFF	TGTGCCAGCAGCCTCACCGGGACAGTTGGGAATGAGCAGTTCTTC
-	TRBV11-1	TRBJ1-1	-	CASSLVTKSGTEAFF	TGTGCCAGCAGCTTAGTAACGAAAAGTGGCACTGAAGCTTTCTTT
-	TRBV6-6	TRBJ1-5	-	CASSPSGGQPQHF	TGTGCCAGCAGTCCTTCGGGGGGCCAGCCCCAGCATTTT
TRBD1	TRBV9	TRBJ1-3	-	CASSVDRALSGNTIYF	TGTGCCAGCAGCGTCGACAGGGCCTTATCTGGAAACACCATATATTTT
-	TRBV20-1	TRBJ1-1	-	CSASGTLMNTEAFF	TGCAGTGCTTCCGGGACACTTATGAACACTGAAGCTTTCTTT
-	TRBV24-1	TRBJ2-5	-	CATSDGQRETQYF	TGTGCCACCAGTGATGGCCAGAGGGAGACCCAGTACTTC
TRBD1	TRBV7-2	TRBJ2-2	few	CASSLVRTGGTGELFF	TGTGCCAGCAGCTTAGTTCGGACAGGGGGCACCGGGGAGCTGTTTTTT
-	TRBV24-1	TRBJ2-5	-	CATSDPRTAGETQYF	TGTGCCACCAGTGACCCAAGGACAGCTGGAGAGACCCAGTACTTC
-	TRBV5-1	TRBJ1-4	-	CASSLGSALTNEKLFF	TGCGCCAGCAGCTTGGGATCGGCCTTAACTAATGAAAAACTGTTTTTT
TRBD1	TRBV7-9	TRBJ1-2	-	CASGDRDRAYGYTF	TGTGCCAGCGGCGACCGGGACAGGGCCTATGGCTACACCTTC
-	TRBV20-1	TRBJ2-3	few	CSARVGGRRTDTQYF	TGCAGTGCTAGGGTTGGGGGTCGCCGCACAGATACGCAGTATTTT
-	TRBV20-1	TRBJ2-3	-	CSAERFGQGSTDTQYF	TGCAGTGCTGAACGCTTTGGGCAAGGGAGCACAGATACGCAGTATTTT
-	TRBV16	TRBJ2-4	once	CASSSTGIPGNIQYF	TGTGCCAGCAGCTCCACCGGGATCCCGGGAAACATTCAGTACTTC
-	TRBV7-2	TRBJ1-4	-	CASSLTNNEKLFF	TGTGCCAGCAGCTTGACTAATAATGAAAAACTGTTTTTT
-	TRBV20-1	TRBJ2-7	many	CSASLQNYEQYF	TGCAGTGCTAGCCTTCAAAACTACGAGCAGTACTTC
-	TRBV7-2	TRBJ2-2	-	CASSFNRARKNTGELFF	TGTGCCAGCAGCTTTAATAGGGCAAGGAAAAACACCGGGGAGCTGTTTTTT